The 27 T cell receptor beta chains in this list originate from one sample, sequenced in a study of blood T cells in healthy people across ages. A J-beta primer mix and a sample-barcoded 5' primer were used in a second PCR of about 6 to 12 cycles. TCRdb re-called the 5' RACE reads with MiXCR, one entry per CDR3 protein. The sample records about 800,000 distinct CDR3 sequences, roughly 25% being singletons. These sequences were also reported in another study, on T cells of mothers and their children.

Sequencing was done on a sample of blood. Every receptor here comes from a boy between 10 and 17 years old in good health.

As to this clonotype: Since a much larger clone is just one base distant, this may be a read error. J is TRBJ2-1 and V is TRBV2, with TRBD1 matching over 9 bases. This CDR3 contains 16 residues. Germline V gives CDR1 SNHLY, CDR2 FYNNEI. This CDR3 reads CADAGTGRSSYDEQFF. CDR3 bases: TGTGCAGACGCCGGGACAGGGAGAAGCTCCTACGATGAGCAGTTCTTC.

The chain links TRBV4-3 to TRBJ2-1, with D hard to call. The last part of the DNA fits TRBJ2-7 better; the J call may be wrong. The CDR3 has 14 residues. Per germline, CDR1 LGHNA and CDR2 YSLEER. The CDR3 protein is CASSQDRARYEQYF. In nucleotides, the CDR3 is TGCGCCAGCAGCCAAGATAGAGCCCGCTACGAGCAGTACTTC.

This clonotype has a handful of counts. V is TRBV7-2 and J is TRBJ1-4; D remains ambiguous. From germline, CDR1 is SGHTA and CDR2 FQGNSA. CDR3 size: 16 residues. The V end lost 5 bases, the J end lost 8 bases, and 21 bases lay between the germline ends. The CDR3 bases are TGTGCCAGCAGCCTCGGGCGGGAGGGTATGCGGGAAAAACTGTTTTTT. Translating it yields CASSLGREGMREKLFF.

This clonotype was observed at least ten times. The CDR3 protein is CASSLGGGFYEQYF. The CDR3 DNA reads as TGTGCCAGCAGCTTAGGCGGGGGGTTTTACGAGCAGTACTTC. The chain employs TRBV7-3 and TRBJ2-7; 8 bases map to TRBD2. Germline CDR1 SGHTA, CDR2 FQGTGA. V lost 2 bases, J lost 4 bases, and 4 bases stayed unmatched. The CDR3 is 14 amino acids.

The chain carries TRBV12-3 or TRBV12-4 and TRBJ2-6, with D perhaps matching TRBD1 or TRBD2 (5 bases each). V dropped 3 bases and J dropped 4 bases, with 7 bases sitting between them. This CDR3 is built from 14 residues. The CDR3 spells CASSLGTGANVLTF. The CDR3 nucleotides are TGTGCCAGCAGTTTGGGGACCGGGGCCAACGTCCTGACTTTC.

This clonotype has only one observation. This chain connects TRBV2 to TRBJ1-1; D remains ambiguous. V was trimmed by 0 bases and J by 0 bases, leaving 14 bases between them. This CDR3 is 17 amino acids long. Germline CDR1 reads SNHLY; CDR2 reads FYNNEI. The CDR3 DNA reads TGTGCCAGCAGTGAAGCGCTAGCGGCCCACATGAACACTGAAGCTTTCTTT. Protein: CASSEALAAHMNTEAFF.

In this sample, this clonotype turned up many times. This sequence joins TRBV6-2 or TRBV6-3 and TRBJ2-5, with D hard to call. The ends were cut back, 6 bases at V and 5 bases at J, with 7 bases in the middle. This CDR3 has 11 amino acids. Germline V gene data show CDR1 as MNHEY and CDR2 as SVGEGT. The CDR3 reads CASSPLETQYF. CDR3 coding DNA: TGTGCCAGCAGCCCACTCGAGACCCAGTACTTC.

The J gene is TRBJ2-5, the V gene TRBV4-2; D is unclear. Germline V CDR1 and CDR2: LGHNA, YNFKEQ. This CDR3 spans 14 amino acids. V was pared by 4 bases and J by 2 bases, with 11 bases between. The CDR3 sequence: CASSRTIGQETQYF. CDR3 bases: TGTGCCAGCAGCCGAACAATAGGACAAGAGACCCAGTACTTC.

A few counts support this clonotype. This chain uses TRBV4-1 with TRBJ2-1, with D perhaps TRBD1 (5 bases). The CDR3 extends over 13 amino acids. The V and J ends lost 1 base and 10 bases respectively, with 11 bases between them. Germline V gene sequence: CDR1 MGHRA, CDR2 YSYEKL. CDR3 sequence: CASSQGPGIEQFF. The DNA for the CDR3 is TGCGCCAGCAGCCAAGGACCAGGGATAGAGCAGTTCTTC.

A few counts support this clonotype. V gene TRBV4-3 combines with J gene TRBJ2-7; 7 nucleotides agree with TRBD1. Per germline, CDR1 LGHNA and CDR2 YSLEER. V dropped 0 bases and J dropped 2; count of bases not matched to a gene: 22. The CDR3 is made up of 21 amino acids. The CDR3 protein is CASSQDFGSGQASIRTYEQYF. Here the CDR3 DNA reads TGCGCCAGCAGCCAAGATTTTGGCTCAGGACAGGCTTCAATCCGGACCTACGAGCAGTACTTC.

The chain joins TRBV7-9 to TRBJ2-7; 8 bases match TRBD1. This CDR3 is 15 amino acids long. CDR1 and CDR2 from the germline V gene are SEHNR and FQNEAQ (reference sequence). With 5 bases clipped from V and 3 bases from J, the junction kept 9 bases outside the gene matches. CDR3 in DNA: TGTGCCAGCAGCCCCCGGGACAGGCTTAACTACGAGCAGTACTTC. Protein: CASSPRDRLNYEQYF. Full variable domain (rest looked up from reference TRBV7-9 and TRBJ2-7): DTGVSQNPRHKITKRGQNVTFRCDPISEHNRLYWYRQTLGQGPEFLTYFQNEAQLEKSRLLSDRFSAERPKGSFSTLEIQRTEQGDSAMYLCASSPRDRLNYEQYFGPGTRLTVT.

A few counts support this clonotype. V gene TRBV18 combines with J gene TRBJ2-5; 9 bases are shared with TRBD1. Germline loops: CDR1 KGHSH, CDR2 LQKENI. The CDR3 spans 16 residues. V lost 1 base, J lost 5 bases, and 8 bases stayed unmatched. CDR3 residues: CASSPRPGQGPETQYF. For the CDR3, the DNA is TGTGCCAGCTCACCACGCCCGGGACAGGGCCCGGAGACCCAGTACTTC.

The chain is built from TRBV14 and TRBJ2-1, with D perhaps matching TRBD2 (6 bases). V gave up 6 bases and J gave up 4 bases, with 13 bases separating them. Germline CDR1 SGHDN, CDR2 FVKESK. The CDR3 sequence is 14 residues long. CDR3 amino acids: CASSPGLQYNEQFF. For the CDR3, the DNA is TGTGCCAGCAGTCCGGGACTCCAATACAATGAGCAGTTCTTC.

The rearrangement links TRBV6-1 to TRBJ2-1; a possible D gene is TRBD1 (5 bases). The DNA end is a closer match to TRBJ2-5, so the J assignment may be wrong. The CDR3 contains 14 residues. The V gene's germline CDR1 is MNHNS and CDR2 SASEGT. CDR3 coding DNA: TGTGCCAGCAGTGAAGGCCCCTGGGGCGAGACCCAGTACTTC. Its protein product is CASSEGPWGETQYF.

The V call is TRBV10-3, the J call TRBJ2-5, with D unclear. The CDR3 consists of 13 residues. Germline CDR1 ENHRY, CDR2 SYGVKD. The germline V and J ends were trimmed by 0 bases and 5 bases, with 7 bases remaining between them. The CDR3 is CAISESSPETQYF. DNA of the CDR3: TGTGCCATCAGTGAGTCGTCCCCGGAGACCCAGTACTTC.

The CDR3 here is CASSYGLNYEQYF. For the CDR3, the DNA is TGTGCCAGCAGTTATGGACTGAACTACGAGCAGTACTTC. This sequence joins TRBV6-2 or TRBV6-3 and TRBJ2-7; possibly TRBD2 for D (5 bases). Per the germline V gene, CDR1 is MNHEY and CDR2 is SVGEGT. The CDR3 covers 13 residues. Trimming removed 3 bases at V and 3 bases at J, with 9 bases between.

This clonotype was seen only a few times. The chain links TRBV28 to TRBJ2-2; D unclear. The CDR3 sequence is 15 residues long. V lost 6 bases, J lost 0 bases, and 11 bases lay in between. Germline V gene lookup returns CDR1 MDHEN and CDR2 SYDVKM. The CDR3 DNA reads as TGTGCCAGCAGCCTAACTACCCCGAACACCGGGGAGCTGTTTTTT. It specifies CASSLTTPNTGELFF.

The chain carries TRBV7-9 and TRBJ1-4; maybe TRBD1 (6 bases). The germline V gene encodes CDR1 SEHNR and CDR2 FQNEAQ (reference sequence). This CDR3 is 16 amino acids long. V lost 3 bases and J 9 bases, leaving 20 bases between the germline ends. The CDR3 region has the DNA TGTGCCAGCAGCTTTCGGACAGAGGGGGGATTGAAAAAACTGTTTTTT. It translates to CASSFRTEGGLKKLFF.

Comment on this clonotype: One end of the junction fails to match germline, which may point to a read error. V and J are TRBV27 and TRBJ2-3, with 8 bases fitting TRBD2. Germline V lookup: CDR1 MNHEY, CDR2 SMNVEV (reference sequence). CDR3 length equals 15 residues. CDR3 residues: CASSLREGGADTQYF. Written as DNA, the CDR3 is TGCGCCAGCAGTTTACGGGAGGGGGGTGCAGATACGCAGTATTTT.

This sequence joins TRBV20-1 and TRBJ2-5; 7 nucleotides align to TRBD1. This CDR3 spans 13 amino acids. CDR1 and CDR2 from the germline V gene are DFQATT and SNEGSKA (reference sequence). The J segment lost 0 bases and the V segment lost 5 bases, leaving 3 bases of the junction unmatched. CDR3 loop: CSAVGQYQETQYF. The CDR3 DNA follows: TGCAGTGCTGTGGGACAGTACCAAGAGACCCAGTACTTC.

The V gene is TRBV5-1, the J gene TRBJ2-7; D gene unclear. Trimming removed 1 base at V and 5 bases at J, with 10 bases between. In germline, CDR1 is SGHRS, CDR2 YFSETQ. This CDR3 is 13 amino acids long. CDR3 region: CASSLKVTDEQYF. The CDR3 region has the DNA TGCGCCAGCAGCTTGAAGGTAACGGACGAGCAGTACTTC.

The V gene is TRBV7-8, the J gene TRBJ1-1; D remains ambiguous. V lost 1 base and J lost 11, with 8 bases in between. The V gene's germline CDR1 is SGHVS and CDR2 FQNEAQ. There are 11 residues in the CDR3. CDR3: CASSLGATAFF. The CDR3 DNA reads as TGTGCCAGCAGCTTAGGGGCAACGGCTTTCTTT.

The chain carries TRBV9 and TRBJ2-1, with D possibly matching TRBD2 (7 bases). There are 16 residues in the CDR3. Germline V lookup: CDR1 SGDLS, CDR2 YYNGEE. Between the trimmed V and J ends, which lost 0 bases and 1 base, there was a span of 11 bases. The CDR3 DNA is TGTGCCAGCAGCGTAGCGGGGGGCCAGTCCTACAATGAGCAGTTCTTC. Translation: CASSVAGGQSYNEQFF.

This chain connects TRBV20-1 to TRBJ2-5; D may be TRBD2 (7 bases). Germline values: CDR1 DFQATT, CDR2 SNEGSKA (reference sequence). The CDR3 has 16 residues. Trimming removed 0 bases at V and 1 base at J, with 15 bases between. The CDR3 loop reads CSARDFRRGPQETQYF. CDR3 nucleotides: TGCAGTGCTAGAGATTTTCGGCGGGGGCCCCAAGAGACCCAGTACTTC.

The chain combines TRBV4-3 with TRBJ2-7, with 7 bases that match TRBD2. Trimming took 3 bases from V and 0 from J; bases not matched to a gene: 5. The CDR3 totals 15 residues. CDR1 and CDR2 (germline): LGHNA, YSLEER. The CDR3, as DNA: TGCGCCAGCAGCCACCGAGCGGGAAGCTCCTACGAGCAGTACTTC. Translating gives CASSHRAGSSYEQYF.

This sequence joins TRBV6-5 and TRBJ2-4; a possible D gene is TRBD1 (6 bases). Between the trimmed V and J ends, which lost 1 base and 4 bases, there was a span of 14 bases. There are 16 residues in the CDR3. Germline CDR1 reads MNHEY; CDR2 reads SVGAGI. Written as DNA, the CDR3 is TGTGCCAGCAGTTACTTGGGGAGAGGACAGAAAAACATTCAGTACTTC. Amino acids: CASSYLGRGQKNIQYF.

The table lists this clonotype with a few counts. The chain couples TRBV9 to TRBJ2-5; 8 bases match TRBD2. Germline V gene sequence: CDR1 SGDLS, CDR2 YYNGEE. CDR3 length equals 16 residues. V gave up 0 bases and J gave up 0 bases; unmatched junction bases: 4. The CDR3 spells CASSVASGGDQETQYF. The CDR3 DNA sequence: TGTGCCAGCAGCGTAGCCAGCGGGGGCGACCAAGAGACCCAGTACTTC.